This T cell receptor (beta chain) emerged from a study of neurological immune-mediated disorders. Note on this clonotype: The target antigen is unknown.

V gave up 5 bases and J gave up 6 bases; unmatched junction bases: 12. The CDR3 runs to 15 residues. Points from the study as a whole: The absence of shared CDR3 amino acid sequences among expanded clones across subjects suggests private repertoires in all groups.

The cDNA was generated through 5'RACE incorporating 10-nucleotide random UMIs. TCRdb reanalysed the 5' RACE reads using MiXCR and keeps one entry per CDR3 protein. The sample includes about 59,000 distinct CDR3 sequences, around 24% seen only once; the top ten take 3.5% to 5.5%. The time point was: technical triplicate 2. The sequenced sample was PBMCs. V and J are TRBV12-3 or TRBV12-4 and TRBJ2-7; the match to TRBD2 covers 8 bases. The source of this sequence is a man aged 60 to 69 with HTLV-1-associated myelopathy (HAM/TSP). CDR3 loop: CASSNSGSPPFEQYF. CDR3 DNA: TGTGCCAGCAGTAACAGCGGGAGTCCCCCCTTCGAGCAGTACTTC.